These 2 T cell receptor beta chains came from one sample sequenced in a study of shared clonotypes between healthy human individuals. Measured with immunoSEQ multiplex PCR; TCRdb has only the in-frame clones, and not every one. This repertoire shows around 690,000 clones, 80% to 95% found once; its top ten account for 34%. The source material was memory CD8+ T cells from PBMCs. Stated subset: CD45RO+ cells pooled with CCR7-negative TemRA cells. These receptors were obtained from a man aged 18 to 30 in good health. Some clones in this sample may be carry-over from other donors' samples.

As DNA, the CDR3 is TGTGCCAGCAGCTTAGACAGGGACAATGAGCAGTTCTTC. Translating gives CASSLDRDNEQFF. The chain uses TRBV11-2 and TRBJ2-1; tentative D call: TRBD1 (5 bases). V was clipped by 0 bases and J by 5 bases, with 5 bases between them. CDR1 and CDR2 from the germline V gene are SGHAT and FQNNGV. This CDR3 region has 13 residues.

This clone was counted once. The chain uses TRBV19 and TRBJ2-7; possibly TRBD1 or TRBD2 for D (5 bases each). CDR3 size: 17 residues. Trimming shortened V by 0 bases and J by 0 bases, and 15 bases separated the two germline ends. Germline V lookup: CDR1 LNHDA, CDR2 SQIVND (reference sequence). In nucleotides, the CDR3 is TGTGCCAGTAGTATAGATCGGCTACGGGGCAGCTCCTACGAGCAGTACTTC. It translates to CASSIDRLRGSSYEQYF.